Each of the 13 T cell receptor beta chains below was sequenced from the same sample in a study of shared clonotypes between healthy human individuals. The repertoire was sequenced with immunoSEQ multiplex PCR; TCRdb's copy has only in-frame clones and lacks some. The sample includes just over 2,000,000 clones, roughly 94% of them seen just once. Sequencing was performed on naive CD4+ T cells sorted from blood. Subset noted: CD45RA+ positively selected. These TCRs come from a young man in good health.

The chain links TRBV7-2 to TRBJ1-4; possible D gene TRBD1, 5 bases. The CDR3 has 15 amino acids. Germline CDR1 reads SGHTA; CDR2 reads FQGNSA. With 3 bases removed from V and 7 bases from J, the gap between germline ends came to 15 bases. CDR3 residues: CASSFRTGRGEKLFF. CDR3 nucleotide sequence: TGTGCCAGCAGCTTTCGGACCGGGAGGGGTGAAAAACTGTTTTTT.

The chain combines TRBV9 with TRBJ2-3; either TRBD1 or TRBD2 may supply D (6 bases each). Germline CDR1 is SGDLS and CDR2 is YYNGEE. The length of the CDR3 is 18 residues. Trimming took off 4 bases at V and 0 bases at J, with 21 bases between the two ends. The CDR3 region has the DNA TGTGCCAGCAGCCCACCTGGACGGGGGACATCTAGCACAGATACGCAGTATTTT. Its translation is CASSPPGRGTSSTDTQYF.

The chain combines TRBV6-5 with TRBJ1-2; D not resolved. Per germline, CDR1 MNHEY and CDR2 SVGAGI. The CDR3 has 11 amino acids. The V end lost 2 bases, the J end lost 7 bases, and 5 bases lay between the germline ends. CDR3 residues: CASSYRAGYTF. CDR3 bases: TGTGCCAGCAGTTACAGGGCTGGCTACACCTTC.

The CDR3 bases are TGTGCCAGCAGGCCCCCGGGGGCGAATACGCAGTATTTT. Translated, it gives CASRPPGANTQYF. The rearrangement links TRBV28 to TRBJ2-3; D could derive from TRBD1 or TRBD2 (6 bases each). This CDR3 spans 13 amino acids. V lost 6 bases and J lost 7, with 14 bases in between. Germline CDR1 and CDR2: MDHEN and SYDVKM.

This chain joins TRBV5-1 and TRBJ2-7; unclear D gene. The CDR3 runs 16 residues. Deletions cut 4 bases from V and 5 bases from J, with 22 bases between. In germline, CDR1 is SGHRS, CDR2 YFSETQ. The CDR3 DNA reads TGCGCCAGCAGCCTACAACCGAGTGACGGACCGGACGAGCAGTACTTC. Translated, it gives CASSLQPSDGPDEQYF.

The chain links TRBV4-1 to TRBJ1-1, with D possibly matching TRBD1 (6 bases). Germline CDR1 and CDR2: MGHRA and YSYEKL. The V end lost 5 bases, the J end lost 4 bases, and 11 bases lay between the germline ends. This CDR3 is 13 amino acids long. The CDR3 DNA sequence: TGCGCCAGCAGCAGGGGGGGACCCACTGAAGCTTTCTTT. It is translated as CASSRGGPTEAFF.

CDR3 coding DNA: TGTGCCAGCCGGGAGGCAGGGGGCACAGATACGCAGTATTTT. Its translation: CASREAGGTDTQYF. This chain joins TRBV7-3 and TRBJ2-3, with D tentatively TRBD2 (7 bases). V dropped 8 bases and J dropped 1 base, with 13 bases sitting between them. Looked up from germline, CDR1 is SGHTA and CDR2 is FQGTGA. The CDR3 is 14 amino acids. The whole variable domain, filled in from reference TRBV7-3 and TRBJ2-3, reads GAGVSQTPSNKVTEKGKYVELRCDPISGHTALYWYRQSLGQGPEFLIYFQGTGAADDSGLPNDRFFAVRPEGSVSTLKIQRTERGDSAVYLCASREAGGTDTQYFGPGTRLTVL.

CDR3 loop: CASSFGRAGNEKLFF. CDR3 DNA sequence: TGCGCCAGCAGCTTCGGGAGGGCGGGAAATGAAAAACTGTTTTTT. The chain is built from TRBV5-1 and TRBJ1-4; the D is unclear. CDR3 length: 15 residues. CDR1 is SGHRS, CDR2 YFSETQ, per germline. V dropped 2 bases and J dropped 5 bases, with 13 bases sitting between them. The complete variable domain, with remaining parts taken from reference TRBV5-1 and TRBJ1-4, reads KAGVTQTPRYLIKTRGQQVTLSCSPISGHRSVSWYQQTPGQGLQFLFEYFSETQRNKGNFPGRFSGRQFSNSRSEMNVSTLELGDSALYLCASSFGRAGNEKLFFGSGTQLSVL.

The V call is TRBV9, the J call TRBJ1-6; possible D gene TRBD1, 5 bases. This CDR3 is built from 17 residues. From germline, CDR1 is SGDLS and CDR2 YYNGEE. The ends were cut back, 5 bases at V and 9 bases at J, with 24 bases in the middle. CDR3 DNA: TGTGCCAGCAGTACTACCTCAGGGAATTTGCGCGGTTCACCCCTCCACTTT. Encoded protein: CASSTTSGNLRGSPLHF.

CDR3 sequence reads: CASSLGPDGSYEQYF. In DNA, the CDR3 is TGTGCCAGCAGCTTAGGACCGGACGGATCTTACGAGCAGTACTTC. The chain is built from TRBV7-2 and TRBJ2-7; D is ambiguous. V gave up 1 base and J gave up 4 bases, with 14 bases separating them. Germline V gene data show CDR1 as SGHTA and CDR2 as FQGNSA. The CDR3 is 15 amino acids.

The chain joins TRBV29-1 to TRBJ1-2, with D perhaps TRBD1 (5 bases). CDR1 is SQVTM and CDR2 is ANQGSEA in the germline V gene. The V gene lost 7 bases and the J gene lost 2 bases, with 14 bases spanning the gap. There are 13 residues in the CDR3. This CDR3 reads CSGGHGGNYGYTF. CDR3 in DNA: TGCAGCGGGGGCCATGGGGGGAACTATGGCTACACCTTC. Filled out from reference TRBV29-1 and TRBJ1-2, the complete variable domain reads SAVISQKPSRDICQRGTSLTIQCQVDSQVTMMFWYRQQPGQSLTLIATANQGSEATYESGFVIDKFPISRPNLTFSTLTVSNMSPEDSSIYLCSGGHGGNYGYTFGSGTRLTVV.

The J gene is TRBJ2-2, the V gene TRBV2; TRBD2 agrees at 8 bases. The CDR3 consists of 13 residues. Trimming cost V 6 bases and J 8 bases; bases outside gene matches: 5. Germline V gene data show CDR1 as SNHLY and CDR2 as FYNNEI. The CDR3 loop is CASRSSGSGELFF. As DNA, the CDR3 is TGTGCCAGCAGGTCCAGCGGGAGTGGGGAGCTGTTTTTT. Together with reference TRBV2 and TRBJ2-2, the CDR3 gives the full variable domain: EPEVTQTPSHQVTQMGQEVILRCVPISNHLYFYWYRQILGQKVEFLVSFYNNEISEKSEIFDDQFSVERPDGSNFTLKIRSTKLEDSAMYFCASRSSGSGELFFGEGSRLTVL.

The chain has TRBV30 and TRBJ1-2; no reliable D call. The V gene's germline CDR1 is GTSNPN and CDR2 SVGIG (reference sequence). The germline V and J ends were trimmed by 1 base and 4 bases, with 7 bases remaining between them. This CDR3 comprises 12 residues. In DNA, the CDR3 is TGTGCCTGGAGTGGGGAAAGCTATGGCTACACCTTC. This encodes CAWSGESYGYTF.